The rows below give T cell receptor beta chains drawn from one sample of a study of T cells after yellow fever vaccination. In TCRdb, the 5' RACE reads were re-called with MiXCR into one record per CDR3 protein. The sample records hundreds of thousands of distinct CDR3 sequences, approximately 12% being singletons. Here the sequenced sample was CD4+ T cells sorted from PBMCs, taken 15 days after the yellow fever booster vaccination. These receptor sequences come from a man between 18 and 35 years old who received the YFV17D yellow fever vaccine. Both conserved end residues are part of each CDR3. The order of the fields is CDR3 DNA, CDR3 protein, J gene, D gene, V gene, clone size. D genes are given only for firm matches. Clone size appears in some rows only: once, few, many, or a class for an expanded clone.

DNA: TGTGCCTGGACCAATCACCGCACAGATACGCAGTATTTT; CDR3: CAWTNHRTDTQYF; J: TRBJ2-3; D: .; V: TRBV30; size: .
DNA: TGTGCCAGCACCCGATGGGGCTCCTACAATGAGCAGTTCTTC; CDR3: CASTRWGSYNEQFF; J: TRBJ2-1; D: .; V: TRBV7-8; size: many
DNA: TGCGCCAGCAGCGTAGGGACTAGCGCGGCCCCTTACAATGAGCAGTTCTTC; CDR3: CASSVGTSAAPYNEQFF; J: TRBJ2-1; D: TRBD2; V: TRBV5-1; size: few
DNA: TGTGCCAGCAGCTTTTCGGGGGTCTACACTGAAGCTTTCTTT; CDR3: CASSFSGVYTEAFF; J: TRBJ1-1; D: .; V: TRBV7-9; size: few
DNA: TGTGCCAGCAGCCCGAGGGACAGGGATAATGAAAAACTGTTTTTT; CDR3: CASSPRDRDNEKLFF; J: TRBJ1-4; D: TRBD1; V: TRBV9; size: .
DNA: TGTGCCTGGAGTAGACAGACCCCTCTTCATTCCAGTGGCTACACCTTC; CDR3: CAWSRQTPLHSSGYTF; J: TRBJ1-2; D: .; V: TRBV30; size: .
DNA: TGTGCCACCACCGCCCAACCGGGACAGTACTTGAACACTGAAGCTTTCTTT; CDR3: CATTAQPGQYLNTEAFF; J: TRBJ1-1; D: TRBD1; V: TRBV24-1; size: .
DNA: TGTGCCAGCACCAGAAGAGTAGGCCAGCCCCAGCATTTT; CDR3: CASTRRVGQPQHF; J: TRBJ1-5; D: .; V: TRBV12-3/TRBV12-4; size: .
DNA: TGCAGTGCCCCGCGGGCGGGGGTAACCTACAATGAGCAGTTCTTC; CDR3: CSAPRAGVTYNEQFF; J: TRBJ2-1; D: TRBD2; V: TRBV20-1; size: many
DNA: TGTGCCAGCAATTCCCAGGGAAACTATGGCTACACCTTC; CDR3: CASNSQGNYGYTF; J: TRBJ1-2; D: .; V: TRBV12-3/TRBV12-4; size: .
DNA: TGTGCCAGCAGACGAGTTGGGTACACCGGGGAGCTGTTTTTT; CDR3: CASRRVGYTGELFF; J: TRBJ2-2; D: .; V: TRBV7-9; size: few
DNA: TGTGCCAGCAGCCAAGATCAAGAGACCCAGTACTTC; CDR3: CASSQDQETQYF; J: TRBJ2-5; D: .; V: TRBV3-1; size: few
DNA: TGTGCCACCAGTGACTACCAATACTCAGACACAGATACGCAGTATTTT; CDR3: CATSDYQYSDTDTQYF; J: TRBJ2-3; D: .; V: TRBV24-1; size: .
DNA: TGCGCCAGCAGCCAAGAAAGGGGCAGGGGGCGAGAGACCCAGTACTTC; CDR3: CASSQERGRGRETQYF; J: TRBJ2-5; D: TRBD1; V: TRBV4-3; size: .
DNA: TGCGCCAGCAGCGAGGGGGAAATGAACACTGAAGCTTTCTTT; CDR3: CASSEGEMNTEAFF; J: TRBJ1-1; D: .; V: TRBV5-1; size: few
DNA: TGCAGCGTGGGGGACGGAATCAATCAGCCCCAGCATTTT; CDR3: CSVGDGINQPQHF; J: TRBJ1-5; D: .; V: TRBV29-1; size: .
DNA: TGTGCCACCAGCAGAGCACGGGTGGCCGAGACCCAGTACTTC; CDR3: CATSRARVAETQYF; J: TRBJ2-5; D: .; V: TRBV15; size: .
DNA: TGTGCCAGCAGTTCAAGCCTCAGTAGGCAGTTCTTC; CDR3: CASSSSLSRQFF; J: TRBJ2-1; D: .; V: TRBV7-2; size: .
DNA: TGTGCCAGCAGGGGGGACAGGGGGTTTACTGAAGCTTTCTTT; CDR3: CASRGDRGFTEAFF; J: TRBJ1-1; D: TRBD1; V: TRBV25-1; size: many
DNA: TGTGCCAGCAGTTACCAGGGTGCCGCCGGGGAGCTGTTTTTT; CDR3: CASSYQGAAGELFF; J: TRBJ2-2; D: .; V: TRBV6-5; size: .
DNA: TGTGCCAGCAGCCAAGCGGGAGGGGTTAATGAAAAACTGTTTTTT; CDR3: CASSQAGGVNEKLFF; J: TRBJ1-4; D: .; V: TRBV4-2; size: few
DNA: TGTGCCACCCACTTAAACGGGGGGGCAGGCAAGCGAGGACCGAACACTGAAGCTTTCTTT; CDR3: CATHLNGGAGKRGPNTEAFF; J: TRBJ1-1; D: .; V: TRBV6-4; size: .
DNA: TGCGCCAGCAGCCCCCCTATGGGCTTCACAGATACGCAGTATTTT; CDR3: CASSPPMGFTDTQYF; J: TRBJ2-3; D: .; V: TRBV5-1; size: few
DNA: TGTGCCTCCCTCATAGAAGGGGCCACTGAAGCTTTCTTT; CDR3: CASLIEGATEAFF; J: TRBJ1-1; D: .; V: TRBV2; size: .
DNA: TGCAGTGCTTGCCGGGACAGACCCTACGAGCAGTACTTC; CDR3: CSACRDRPYEQYF; J: TRBJ2-7; D: TRBD1; V: TRBV20-1; size: few
DNA: TGCAGCGTCGTAGCGCGCGGGGAGCTGTTTTTT; CDR3: CSVVARGELFF; J: TRBJ2-2; D: .; V: TRBV29-1; size: .
DNA: TGTGCCAGCAGCCCTGGGGGGGACTACACTGAAGCTTTCTTT; CDR3: CASSPGGDYTEAFF; J: TRBJ1-1; D: .; V: TRBV12-3/TRBV12-4; size: many
DNA: TGTGCCAGCACCCCGGCGGGGGGTTTAGGCTACACCTTC; CDR3: CASTPAGGLGYTF; J: TRBJ1-2; D: .; V: TRBV6-6; size: few
DNA: TGTGCCAGCAGCTTACTGGGACAGGGAATTACAGATACGCAGTATTTT; CDR3: CASSLLGQGITDTQYF; J: TRBJ2-3; D: TRBD1; V: TRBV7-3; size: many
DNA: TGTGCCACCAGTGATTACAGCACAGATACGCAGTATTTT; CDR3: CATSDYSTDTQYF; J: TRBJ2-3; D: .; V: TRBV24-1; size: few
DNA: TGTGCCATCAGTGAGGCTGAGGGACTCGGGAACACTGAAGCTTTCTTT; CDR3: CAISEAEGLGNTEAFF; J: TRBJ1-1; D: .; V: TRBV10-3; size: .
DNA: TGCGCCAGCAGCCAAGGGGGAACCGCCGGGGAGCTGTTTTTT; CDR3: CASSQGGTAGELFF; J: TRBJ2-2; D: .; V: TRBV5-1; size: .
DNA: TGTGCCAGCAGCAGAACCTCCACGTGGTCAACTAATGAAAAACTGTTTTTT; CDR3: CASSRTSTWSTNEKLFF; J: TRBJ1-4; D: .; V: TRBV13; size: few
DNA: TGCGCCAGCAGCCATGGGACAGGGCGAGAGACCCAGTACTTC; CDR3: CASSHGTGRETQYF; J: TRBJ2-5; D: TRBD1; V: TRBV5-1; size: .
DNA: TGTGCCAGTAGTACCAGACAGGATGGTACTGAAGCTTTCTTT; CDR3: CASSTRQDGTEAFF; J: TRBJ1-1; D: .; V: TRBV19; size: .
DNA: TGTGCCAGCAGTAGCGGGGGGGTGCGGGCATACGAGCAGTACTTC; CDR3: CASSSGGVRAYEQYF; J: TRBJ2-7; D: TRBD2; V: TRBV12-3/TRBV12-4; size: few
DNA: TGTGCCAGCAGCAGAATCGGGACTGAAGCTTTCTTT; CDR3: CASSRIGTEAFF; J: TRBJ1-1; D: .; V: TRBV7-9; size: few
DNA: TGTGCCAGCAGTTTTATTTATGGTGGGGGAGAGCAGTTCTTC; CDR3: CASSFIYGGGEQFF; J: TRBJ2-1; D: .; V: TRBV28; size: few
DNA: TGCAGTGCTCTCTTCATAAGGGGGGGCTACGAGCAGTACTTC; CDR3: CSALFIRGGYEQYF; J: TRBJ2-7; D: .; V: TRBV20-1; size: many
DNA: TGTGCCTGGAAAGCGGGGGGAGATACGCAGTATTTT; CDR3: CAWKAGGDTQYF; J: TRBJ2-3; D: TRBD2; V: TRBV30; size: few
DNA: TGTGCCAGCAGGCTTGACAGGGATGAGACCCAGTACTTC; CDR3: CASRLDRDETQYF; J: TRBJ2-5; D: TRBD1; V: TRBV12-3/TRBV12-4; size: few
DNA: TGTGCCAGCAGCTTAATGCTTGATGGAAAACTGTTTTTT; CDR3: CASSLMLDGKLFF; J: TRBJ1-4; D: .; V: TRBV7-8; size: few
DNA: TGTGCCAGCAGCCGCCGGACAGGGACGACTGGGGCCAACGTCCTGACTTTC; CDR3: CASSRRTGTTGANVLTF; J: TRBJ2-6; D: TRBD1; V: TRBV7-3; size: few
DNA: TGTGCCAGCAGCTTCAGGAAACATAATTCACCCCTCCACTTT; CDR3: CASSFRKHNSPLHF; J: TRBJ1-6; D: .; V: TRBV5-6; size: .